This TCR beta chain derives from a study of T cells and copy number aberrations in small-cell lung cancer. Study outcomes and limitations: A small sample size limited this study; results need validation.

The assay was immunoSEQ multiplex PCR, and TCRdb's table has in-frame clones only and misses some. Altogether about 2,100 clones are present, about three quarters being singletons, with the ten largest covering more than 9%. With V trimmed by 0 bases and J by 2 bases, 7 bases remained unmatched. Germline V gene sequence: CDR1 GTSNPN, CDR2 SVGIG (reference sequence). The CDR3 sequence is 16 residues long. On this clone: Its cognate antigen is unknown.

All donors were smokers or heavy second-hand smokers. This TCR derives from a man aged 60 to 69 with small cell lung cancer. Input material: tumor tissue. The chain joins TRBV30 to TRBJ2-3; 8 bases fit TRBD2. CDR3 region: CAWSVRLTSDTDTQYF. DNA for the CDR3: TGTGCCTGGAGTGTACGGCTGACTAGCGACACAGATACGCAGTATTTT.